A selection of T cell receptor beta chains follows, all from one sample in a study of post-analysis software for immune sequencing data. Using its own MiXCR run on the PCR reads, TCRdb lists one record per CDR3 protein. The sample has 350,000 to 500,000 distinct CDR3 sequences; approximately 37% are singletons. Sequences were obtained from blood. These receptor sequences come from a girl aged 2 to 10 with multiple sclerosis. CDR3s include the opening cysteine and the closing phenylalanine or tryptophan. A D gene is named only where the DNA matches it firmly. Where a row states a size, it is once, few, many or the class of an expanded clone; other rows omit it.

TRBV28	TRBD1	16	NA	TRBJ1-5	TGTGCCAGCAGTCTGGAGACAGGGTACAACAATCAGCCCCAGCATTTT	CASSLETGYNNQPQHF
TRBV20-1	TRBD1	11	NA	TRBJ1-6	TGCAGTGCAAGCAGGGGGACACCCCTCCACTTT	CSASRGTPLHF
TRBV29-1	TRBD1	14	NA	TRBJ2-1	TGCAGCGTTGAGGGACAGCCCAAATACAATGAGCAGTTCTTC	CSVEGQPKYNEQFF
TRBV4-3	TRBD1	16	NA	TRBJ1-4	TGCGCCAGCAGCCTAAGAAGTGACAGGGGTAGCGAAAAACTGTTTTTT	CASSLRSDRGSEKLFF
TRBV5-8	TRBD1	11	few	TRBJ2-3	TGTGCCAGCAGCTCGACAGGGGCTGAGTATTTT	CASSSTGAEYF
TRBV7-3	NA	16	few	TRBJ2-1	TGTGCCAGCAGCTCCTCCAGACTGGCTGGCGACAATGAGCAGTTCTTC	CASSSSRLAGDNEQFF
TRBV20-1	NA	14	NA	TRBJ1-4	TGCAGTGCTAACTCCGGGGCCCAAGGCGAAAAACTGTTTTTT	CSANSGAQGEKLFF
TRBV7-2	NA	16	NA	TRBJ2-4	TGTGCCAGCAGCCATGACAGCGCCCAAGCCAAAAACATTCAGTACTTC	CASSHDSAQAKNIQYF
TRBV5-4	NA	13	NA	TRBJ2-7	TGTGCCAGCAGCTTTCACGGGTACTACGAGCAGTACTTC	CASSFHGYYEQYF
TRBV19	NA	13	many	TRBJ2-7	TGTGCCAGTGGAACAGACCTGAACTACGAGCAGTACTTC	CASGTDLNYEQYF
TRBV27	NA	13	NA	TRBJ1-2	TGTGCCAGCAGTTCGACAGTGTACTATGGCTACACCTTC	CASSSTVYYGYTF
TRBV5-1	TRBD1	16	few	TRBJ2-7	TGCGCCAGCAGCTTCCGGATAGGGGACAGGGGCTACGAGCAGTACTTC	CASSFRIGDRGYEQYF
TRBV6-2/TRBV6-3	TRBD2	14	NA	TRBJ2-5	TGTGCCAGCAGTGCGAATAGCGGGAAGGAGACCCAGTACTTC	CASSANSGKETQYF
TRBV7-2	TRBD2	14	few	TRBJ2-7	TGTGCCAGCAGCTTGGGACTACTAGCCTACGAGCAGTACTTC	CASSLGLLAYEQYF
TRBV7-9	NA	15	few	TRBJ2-1	TGTGCCAGCAGCCACAGGGAGGGTTCCTACAATGAGCAGTTCTTC	CASSHREGSYNEQFF
TRBV7-2	NA	15	once	TRBJ2-7	TGTGCCAGCAGCTCTTCCGGGGCGGCGATCGCCGAGCAGTACTTC	CASSSSGAAIAEQYF
TRBV20-1	NA	17	NA	TRBJ1-2	TGCAGTGCTAGAGATCGGTCTAAGGGACTGACTCTGGGTGGCTACACCTTC	CSARDRSKGLTLGGYTF
TRBV20-1	TRBD1	12	NA	TRBJ1-2	TGCAGTGCTACCACCCACAGGGGAGGCTACACCTTC	CSATTHRGGYTF
TRBV4-3	NA	16	few	TRBJ2-6	TGCGCCAGCAGCCAAGAACGGCCCTCTGGGGCCAACGTCCTGACTTTC	CASSQERPSGANVLTF
TRBV10-2	TRBD1	15	NA	TRBJ2-4	TGCGCCAGCAGTGAAGGTGCGACAGGGGGAAACATTCAGTACTTC	CASSEGATGGNIQYF
TRBV4-1	NA	17	few	TRBJ1-2	TGCGCCAGCAGCCAGGATTTCCAGGGTCGCGCGGGCTATGGCTACACCTTC	CASSQDFQGRAGYGYTF
TRBV20-1	TRBD2	17	once	TRBJ2-3	TGCAGTGCTAGACGCGGCCCAGCGGGAGTTAGAACAGATATGCAGTATTTT	CSARRGPAGVRTDMQYF
TRBV7-3	TRBD1	15	few	TRBJ2-3	TGTGCCAGCAGCAGGACAGGGGGCCGCGCAGATACGCAGTATTTT	CASSRTGGRADTQYF
TRBV5-1	NA	15	NA	TRBJ1-2	TGCGCCAGCAGCCCACGCAGGGCCAGGTACTATGGCTACACCTTC	CASSPRRARYYGYTF
TRBV5-1	TRBD1	13	once	TRBJ1-4	TGCGCCAGCAAAGGGACAGGGGAAGAAAAACTGTTTTTT	CASKGTGEEKLFF
TRBV5-1	TRBD2	16	NA	TRBJ2-3	TGCGCCAGCAGCTTGGCGACTAGCGGGGGCCCAGATACGCAGTATTTT	CASSLATSGGPDTQYF
TRBV6-2/TRBV6-3	TRBD1	17	few	TRBJ2-7	TGTGCCAGCAGTTACTCCCGCGACAGGGGATACTCCTACGAGCAGTACTTC	CASSYSRDRGYSYEQYF
TRBV4-2	TRBD1	14	once	TRBJ1-6	TGTGCCAGCAGCCACAGGACAGGGGACTCACCCCTCCACTTT	CASSHRTGDSPLHF
TRBV28	NA	13	few	TRBJ1-4	TGTGCCAGCCACACAGGTCGGAATGAAAAACTGTTTTTT	CASHTGRNEKLFF
TRBV20-1	NA	11	NA	TRBJ1-2	TGCAGTGCTAGGCAGAATTCGGGCTACACCTTC	CSARQNSGYTF
TRBV28	NA	13	few	TRBJ2-5	TGTGCCAGCAGTGGGGGAGAGACGTGGGAGCAGTACTTC	CASSGGETWEQYF
TRBV28	NA	13	many	TRBJ2-7	TGTGCCAGCAGTCCCAGGACGGGCTACGAGCAGTACTTC	CASSPRTGYEQYF
TRBV5-1	NA	14	few	TRBJ1-2	TGCGCCAGCAGCTTACGGCTCCGCTCGGGAGGCTACACCTTC	CASSLRLRSGGYTF
TRBV5-1	TRBD2	16	NA	TRBJ2-1	TGCGCCAGCAGTTTGGCCCCTAGCGGGGCGGCCTACGAGCAGTTCTTC	CASSLAPSGAAYEQFF
TRBV5-1	NA	13	few	TRBJ2-1	TGCGCCAGCAGCTTGCTCTATTCTGATGAGCAGTTCTTC	CASSLLYSDEQFF
TRBV6-6	TRBD1	16	NA	TRBJ2-7	TGTGCCAGCAGTCGAATACAGGGGCGAACTTTCTACGAGCAGTACTTC	CASSRIQGRTFYEQYF
TRBV6-5	TRBD1	14	NA	TRBJ2-7	TGTGCCAGCAGTACGGGACAGGGTACCTACGAGCAGTACTTC	CASSTGQGTYEQYF
TRBV7-2	TRBD1	13	few	TRBJ2-7	TGTGCCAGCAGCAGGACAGGGTTCCACGAGCAGTACTTC	CASSRTGFHEQYF
TRBV19	NA	15	NA	TRBJ2-4	TGTGCCAGTAGTATAGTGGGGCTAGCCAAAAACATTCAGTACTTC	CASSIVGLAKNIQYF
TRBV14	NA	15	NA	TRBJ2-1	TGTGCCAGCACAATGGACTCGAGCTCCTACAATGAGCAGTTCTTC	CASTMDSSSYNEQFF
TRBV6-2/TRBV6-3	NA	12	NA	TRBJ1-2	TGTGCCAGCAGCTCAGGGGAAAGAGGCTACACCTTC	CASSSGERGYTF
TRBV5-5	NA	14	NA	TRBJ2-5	TGTGCCAGCAGCCCCTACCGAAGGCAAGAGACCCAGTACTTC	CASSPYRRQETQYF
TRBV6-1	TRBD1	15	NA	TRBJ2-1	TGTGCCAGCAGAGCAAGGACAGGGGGGTACAATGGGCAGTTCTTC	CASRARTGGYNGQFF
TRBV5-5	NA	19	NA	TRBJ2-1	TGTGCCAGCAGCTCCCTTAAGTCGTGGACAGTGTTAGTGGGCCATGAGCAGTTCTTC	CASSSLKSWTVLVGHEQFF
TRBV4-2	NA	13	NA	TRBJ1-6	TGTGCCAGCAGCCACATATATAATTCACCCCTCCACTTT	CASSHIYNSPLHF
TRBV28	TRBD2	18	NA	TRBJ2-7	TGTGCCAGCAGTTTGCCCCCTAAGCGGGGGCCGACTCCCTACGAGCAGTACTTC	CASSLPPKRGPTPYEQYF
TRBV15	NA	15	few	TRBJ2-3	TGTGCCACCAGCAGAGATTGGGAGGGGGCAGATACGCAGTATTTT	CATSRDWEGADTQYF
TRBV7-6	NA	16	few	TRBJ2-7	TGTGCCAGCAGCTTAGGTCCAGGGACGGCTTCTTACGAGCAGTACTTC	CASSLGPGTASYEQYF